This is a list of T cell receptor beta chains from one sample in a study of response to subunit inactivated influenza vaccine. One entry per CDR3 protein, called by TCRdb with MiXCR from the RT-PCR reads. Of roughly 460,000 distinct CDR3 sequences listed, approximately 11% are singletons. The sample was PBMCs from blood, taken about 40 days after vaccination. The source is a man aged 45 to 65 who received an inactivated influenza vaccine. Both conserved end residues are part of each CDR3. D genes are given only for firm matches. Some rows have no size entry. The others give once, few or many, or a class for an expanded clone.

TRBV7-2,NA,NA,TRBJ1-1,TGTGCCAGCAGCTCTACAGGGTTCACTGAAGCTTTCTTT,CASSSTGFTEAFF
TRBV7-8,NA,NA,TRBJ2-7,TGTGCCAGCAGCTTAGTCGTGGGAGTGGACGAGCAGTACTTC,CASSLVVGVDEQYF
TRBV12-3/TRBV12-4,NA,TRBD1,TRBJ2-2,TGTGCCAGCAGTCTACAGGGGGCGGGCACCGGGGAGCTGTTTTTT,CASSLQGAGTGELFF
TRBV7-2,NA,NA,TRBJ1-5,TGTGCCAGCAGCGTAGGGAGGGGCAATCAGCCCCAGCATTTT,CASSVGRGNQPQHF
TRBV10-3,many,TRBD1,TRBJ1-1,TGTGCCATCCAGGGGAACAGGGGAGGCACTGAAGCTTTCTTT,CAIQGNRGGTEAFF
TRBV5-1,few,NA,TRBJ1-4,TGCGCCAGCAGCTCGTCCGGGGGATATGAAAAACTGTTTTTT,CASSSSGGYEKLFF
TRBV6-1,NA,TRBD1,TRBJ2-7,TGTGCCAGCAGCCGCAGGACAGGGGAAGCCTACGAGCAGTACTTC,CASSRRTGEAYEQYF
TRBV10-2,NA,NA,TRBJ2-5,TGCGCCAGCAGTTGGGGCCGGGAACAAGAGACCCAGTACTTC,CASSWGREQETQYF
TRBV5-1,few,TRBD1,TRBJ2-1,TGCGCCAGCAGTGGTGACAGGGTATACAATGAGCAGTTCTTC,CASSGDRVYNEQFF
TRBV15,NA,NA,TRBJ1-2,TGTGCCACCAGCACCCTGGAGGGGAGGAGCTATGGCTACACCTTC,CATSTLEGRSYGYTF
TRBV4-3,few,NA,TRBJ2-3,TGCGCCAGCAGCCAAGGCTCGTCTACGCAGTATTTT,CASSQGSSTQYF
TRBV24-1,few,TRBD1,TRBJ2-2,TGTGCCACCAGTGGCGCAGGGGGCTTCACCGGGGAGCTGTTTTTT,CATSGAGGFTGELFF
TRBV6-2/TRBV6-3,NA,NA,TRBJ2-5,TGTGCCAGCAGTTACGGCGGGCGCGGGACCCAGTACTTC,CASSYGGRGTQYF
TRBV29-1,many,NA,TRBJ2-5,TGCAGCGTTGGGACTCAGGGGTTACTGGGGGAGACCCAGTACTTC,CSVGTQGLLGETQYF
TRBV20-1,many,TRBD2,TRBJ2-7,TGCAGTGCCTCTCCTTGGACTAGCGGCTACGAGCAGTACTTC,CSASPWTSGYEQYF
TRBV12-3/TRBV12-4,few,TRBD1,TRBJ2-3,TGTGCCAGCAGCGGACAGGGGAGCACAGATACGCAGTATTTT,CASSGQGSTDTQYF
TRBV3-1,NA,TRBD1,TRBJ2-3,TGTGCCAGCAGCCAAGACTGGAGTTTTGGGACAGCCACAGATACGCAGTATTTT,CASSQDWSFGTATDTQYF
TRBV4-1,NA,NA,TRBJ2-3,TGCGCCAGCAGCCAAGATGCCAGCTACACAGATACGCAGTATTTT,CASSQDASYTDTQYF
TRBV11-2,many,TRBD2,TRBJ2-1,TGTGCCAGCAGCTTAGTGGGGACTAGCGGGGGGCCAGACAATGAGCAGTTCTTC,CASSLVGTSGGPDNEQFF
TRBV11-2,few,TRBD1,TRBJ2-5,TGTGCCAGCAGCAATTACCCAGGGGGCGACCAAGAGACCCAGTACTTC,CASSNYPGGDQETQYF
TRBV6-1,few,NA,TRBJ2-2,TGTGCCAGCCCTACAGTTAACACCGGGGAGCTGTTTTTT,CASPTVNTGELFF
TRBV12-3/TRBV12-4,NA,NA,TRBJ1-6,TGTGCCAGCAGTTTAGGTGGCAGGTATTCACCCCTCCACTTT,CASSLGGRYSPLHF
TRBV27,few,NA,TRBJ2-7,TGTGCCAGCAGTCCCTCCAGGATCCTCTCCTACGAGCAGTACTTC,CASSPSRILSYEQYF
TRBV5-5,few,NA,TRBJ1-1,TGTGCCAGCAGCTTGAGGGCCGCTGAAGCTTTCTTT,CASSLRAAEAFF
TRBV5-6,few,NA,TRBJ1-2,TGTGCCAGCAGCTTTCTATTCTATGGCTACACCTTC,CASSFLFYGYTF
TRBV19,few,NA,TRBJ2-1,TGTGCCAGTAGGGATCAGGGGAGCTCCTACAATGAGCAGTTCTTC,CASRDQGSSYNEQFF
TRBV7-9,few,TRBD2,TRBJ2-1,TGTGCCAGCAGCTCGGGCGGGGGGGTATACAATGAGCAGTTCTTC,CASSSGGGVYNEQFF
TRBV7-9,NA,NA,TRBJ2-5,TGTGCCAAGATTATAACGGACCGAGGGGAGACCCAGTACTTC,CAKIITDRGETQYF
TRBV30,once,NA,TRBJ1-2,TGTGCCTGGCTCGCCATCGAGAGCGGCTACACCTTC,CAWLAIESGYTF
TRBV10-2,few,NA,TRBJ2-7,TGCGCCACCAAAGACAGAAACGACTACGAGCAGTACTTC,CATKDRNDYEQYF
TRBV20-1,many,TRBD1,TRBJ1-4,TGCAGTGCTCCGGACAGGGCGACTAATGAAAAACTGTTTTTT,CSAPDRATNEKLFF
TRBV3-1,NA,NA,TRBJ2-3,TGTGCCAGCAGCCAAGGAGCCCCGCCGCAGTATTTT,CASSQGAPPQYF
TRBV18,few,NA,TRBJ2-5,TGTGCCAGCTCACCAGCCGGTCCGGCCCAAGAGACCCAGTACTTC,CASSPAGPAQETQYF
TRBV5-5,NA,NA,TRBJ2-5,TGTGCCAGCAGCTTGGTCGGGGCAGGGGAGTTAGAGACCCAGTACTTC,CASSLVGAGELETQYF
TRBV6-4,many,TRBD1,TRBJ1-2,TGTGCCAGCCGGGACAGTCCTGGGGATGGCTACACCTTC,CASRDSPGDGYTF
TRBV5-5,few,NA,TRBJ1-1,TGTGCCAGCAGCCCCGGCCGGGAGTGGGGTGCTTTCTTT,CASSPGREWGAFF
TRBV7-9,NA,NA,TRBJ2-5,TGTGCCAGCAGCCACCGACAGGTTCTAGAGACCCAGTACTTC,CASSHRQVLETQYF
TRBV6-5,NA,TRBD1,TRBJ1-2,TGTGCCAGCAGTTTATTCGGGACAGCCTATGGCTACACCTTC,CASSLFGTAYGYTF
TRBV6-5,many,TRBD2,TRBJ2-7,TGTGCCAGCAGTTACTCAATGGCTAGCGGGGCCTACGAGCAGTACTTC,CASSYSMASGAYEQYF
TRBV2,once,TRBD1,TRBJ1-5,TGTGCGAGTAGGGTGGACAGGGTTAATAGCAATCAGCCCCAGCATTTT,CASRVDRVNSNQPQHF
TRBV6-6,few,NA,TRBJ2-3,TGTGCCAGCAGTGGGGGGCCAGATACGCAGTATTTT,CASSGGPDTQYF
TRBV3-1,NA,NA,TRBJ2-6,TGTGCCAGCAGCCAAGAAAGTTTTAGCTCTGGGGCCAACGTCCTGACTTTC,CASSQESFSSGANVLTF
TRBV20-1,many,NA,TRBJ2-5,TGCAGTGCTAAGACTGGACAAGAGACCCAGTACTTC,CSAKTGQETQYF
TRBV20-1,few,TRBD2,TRBJ2-5,TGCAGTGCGCCGGGACTAGCGGGGCCCCCAGAGACCCAGTACTTC,CSAPGLAGPPETQYF
TRBV20-1,few,TRBD1,TRBJ2-5,TGCAGTGCTAAAGGATTTACAGGGGCGAAGACCCAGTACTTC,CSAKGFTGAKTQYF
TRBV5-1,NA,NA,TRBJ2-5,TGCGCCAGCAGCTTGGGTCGGGCAGACTCTGAGACCCAGTACTTC,CASSLGRADSETQYF
TRBV7-2,few,NA,TRBJ2-7,TGTGCCAGCAGCTTTCGTCCAGGGGAGTATCCTTACGAGCAGTACTTC,CASSFRPGEYPYEQYF
TRBV20-1,many,TRBD2,TRBJ2-3,TGCAGTGCTCGGGACTACCGCACAGATACGCAGTATTTT,CSARDYRTDTQYF